This is a list of T cell receptor beta chains from one sample in a study of OX40 agonist ivuxolimab in advanced cancers. Assay used: immunoSEQ multiplex PCR; TCRdb lists only in-frame clones, some missing. The sample yields about 82,000 clones, more than 90% seen once. The source material was CD4+ or CD8+ T cells sorted from blood, sampled in a trial of the OX40 agonist ivuxolimab. The receptors shown here come from an adult with an advanced solid tumor such as melanoma, head and neck, liver or kidney cancer. The CDR3 runs from the conserved cysteine through the conserved F or W. The D gene is left open where the match is weak. Size is omitted from some rows. Given values are once, few, many or a class for expanded clones.

>TRBJ2-7|TRBV15|NA|TRBD1
TGTGCCACCATACGATTCCGGGACAGGGGAGCCTACGAGCAGTACTTC
CATIRFRDRGAYEQYF
>TRBJ2-7|TRBV6-5|NA|NA
TGTGCCAGCAGTTCCGTCTTCGGTTTCGAGCAGTACTTC
CASSSVFGFEQYF
>TRBJ2-3|TRBV11-3|NA|TRBD2
TGTGCCAGCAGCTTAGGCCGGACTAGCGGGAAGACAGATACGCAGTATTTT
CASSLGRTSGKTDTQYF
>TRBJ2-1|TRBV6-5|NA|TRBD2
TGTGCCAGCAGTTACCTGACTAGCGGGGGGGCAAAGGAAGTCTTC
CASSYLTSGGAKEVF
>TRBJ1-5|TRBV7-2|NA|NA
TGTGCCAGCAGCTTAGTTAGAGATCAGCCCCAGCATTTT
CASSLVRDQPQHF
>TRBJ2-3|TRBV7-9|NA|NA
TGTGCCAGCAGCTTTGGAGGGAGAGATACGCAGTATTTT
CASSFGGRDTQYF
>TRBJ2-6|TRBV9|NA|NA
TGTGCCAGCAGTTCAGTCAGGGGTGTTGGGGCCAACGTCCTGACTTTC
CASSSVRGVGANVLTF
>TRBJ1-5|TRBV28|once|TRBD1
TGTGCCAGCAGTCCGGGACAGGGGAGCAATCAGCCCCAGCATTTT
CASSPGQGSNQPQHF
>TRBJ2-7|TRBV6-5|NA|NA
TGTGCCAGCAGTTACTCGGGGGGATCATCCTACGAGCAGTACTTC
CASSYSGGSSYEQYF
>TRBJ1-5|TRBV6-4|NA|NA
TGTGCCAGCAGTGACGGGGGGAATCAGCCCCAGCATTTT
CASSDGGNQPQHF
>TRBJ2-1|TRBV5-1|NA|TRBD2
TGCGCCAGCACCACGGGACTAGCGGGAAACAATGAGCAGTTCTTC
CASTTGLAGNNEQFF
>TRBJ2-5|TRBV15|NA|TRBD2
TGTGCCACCAGCAGAGTTAAATCCGCGGGGGGCGGGGTGGAGACCCAGTACTTC
CATSRVKSAGGGVETQYF
>TRBJ2-2|TRBV28|NA|TRBD2
TGTGCCAGCAGGCTACCGGGACTAGCGGGAGTCGGGGAGCTGTTTTTT
CASRLPGLAGVGELFF
>TRBJ2-3|TRBV29-1|NA|TRBD2
TGCAGCGTTGGGTCAGCGGGGGGTTACACAGATACGCAGTATTTT
CSVGSAGGYTDTQYF
>TRBJ2-1|TRBV5-1|NA|TRBD2
TGCGCCAGCAGACCGGGGACTAGCGGGAGCCGAACCAGCTCCTACAATGAGCAGTTCTTC
CASRPGTSGSRTSSYNEQFF
>TRBJ1-1|TRBV18|NA|NA
TGTGCCAGCTCACCGTATATGAACACTGAAGCTTTCTTT
CASSPYMNTEAFF
>TRBJ2-7|TRBV10-3|few|NA
TGTGCCATCAGTGAGTCGGGGGTACAGTACTTC
CAISESGVQYF
>TRBJ2-1|TRBV18|NA|NA
TGTGCCAGCTCACCTTCGACTAGTTTGCCAGGGGTCTACAATGAGCAGTTCTTC
CASSPSTSLPGVYNEQFF
>TRBJ1-1|TRBV10-2|NA|NA
TGCGCCAGCAAAGGACAGCTGAACACTGAAGCTTTCTTT
CASKGQLNTEAFF
>TRBJ2-3|TRBV5-5|once|NA
TGTGCCAGCAGCCCGGCCGGGGCAAATACGCAGTATTTT
CASSPAGANTQYF
>TRBJ2-1|TRBV29-1|once|TRBD1
TGCAGCGTGGCCGGGACAGGGACGGGTGAGCAGTTCTTC
CSVAGTGTGEQFF